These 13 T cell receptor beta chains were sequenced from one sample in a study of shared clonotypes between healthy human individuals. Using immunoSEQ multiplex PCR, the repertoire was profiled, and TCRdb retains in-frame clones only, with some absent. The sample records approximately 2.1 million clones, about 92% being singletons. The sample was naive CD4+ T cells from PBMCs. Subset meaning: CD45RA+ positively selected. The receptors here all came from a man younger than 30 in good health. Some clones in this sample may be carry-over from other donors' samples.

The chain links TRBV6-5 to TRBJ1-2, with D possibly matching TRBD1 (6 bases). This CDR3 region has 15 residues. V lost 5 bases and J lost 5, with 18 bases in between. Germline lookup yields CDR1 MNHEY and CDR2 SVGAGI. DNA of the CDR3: TGTGCCAGCAGTCCTATGGGGGGGCGGAGTTATGGCTACACCTTC. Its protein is CASSPMGGRSYGYTF.

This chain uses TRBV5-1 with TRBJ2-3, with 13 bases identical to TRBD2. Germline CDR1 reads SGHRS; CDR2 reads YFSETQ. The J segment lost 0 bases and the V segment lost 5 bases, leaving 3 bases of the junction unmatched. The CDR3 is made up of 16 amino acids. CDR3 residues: CASRLAGGSSTDTQYF. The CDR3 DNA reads TGCGCCAGCAGACTAGCGGGAGGGTCAAGCACAGATACGCAGTATTTT.

CDR3 amino acids: CASSLDSHFYNEQFF. The CDR3 DNA follows: TGTGCCAGCAGCTTGGACAGCCATTTCTACAATGAGCAGTTCTTC. The V and J genes are TRBV5-4 and TRBJ2-1; D remains ambiguous. The CDR3 sequence is 15 residues long. Germline CDR1 is SGHNT and CDR2 is YYREEE (reference sequence). Trimming left V 0 bases short and J 3 bases short, with 10 bases between.

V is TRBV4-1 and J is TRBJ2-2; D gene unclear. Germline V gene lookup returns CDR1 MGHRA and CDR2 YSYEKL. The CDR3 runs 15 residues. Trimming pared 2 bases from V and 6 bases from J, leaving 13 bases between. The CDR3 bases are TGCGCCAGCAGCCAACCCGGGCCCCCCCCCGGGGAGCTGTTTTTT. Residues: CASSQPGPPPGELFF.

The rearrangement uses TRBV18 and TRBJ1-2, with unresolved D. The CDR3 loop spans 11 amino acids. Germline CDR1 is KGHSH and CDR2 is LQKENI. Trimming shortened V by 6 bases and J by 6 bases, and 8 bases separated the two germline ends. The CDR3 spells CASSLLDGYTF. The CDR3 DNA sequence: TGTGCCAGCTCCCTCCTGGATGGCTACACCTTC.

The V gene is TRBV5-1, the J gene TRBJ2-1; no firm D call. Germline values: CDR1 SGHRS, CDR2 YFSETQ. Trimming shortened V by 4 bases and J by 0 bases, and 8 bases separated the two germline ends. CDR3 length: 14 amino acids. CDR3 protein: CASSAEASYNEQFF. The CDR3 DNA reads TGCGCCAGCAGCGCTGAGGCCTCCTACAATGAGCAGTTCTTC.

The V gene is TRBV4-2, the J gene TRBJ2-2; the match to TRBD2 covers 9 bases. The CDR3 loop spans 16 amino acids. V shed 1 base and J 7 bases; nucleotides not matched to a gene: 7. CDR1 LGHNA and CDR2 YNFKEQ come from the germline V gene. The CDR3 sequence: CASSQATGLANGELFF. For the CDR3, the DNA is TGTGCCAGCAGCCAAGCCACGGGACTAGCAAACGGGGAGCTGTTTTTT.

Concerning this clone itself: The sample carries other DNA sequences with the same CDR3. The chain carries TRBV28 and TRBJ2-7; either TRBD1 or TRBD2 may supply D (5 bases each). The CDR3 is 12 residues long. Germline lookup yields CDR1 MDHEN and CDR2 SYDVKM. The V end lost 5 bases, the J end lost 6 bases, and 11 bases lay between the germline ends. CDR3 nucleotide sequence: TGTGCCAGCAGTCTAGGTGGGGGCGAGCAGTACTTC. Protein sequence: CASSLGGGEQYF.

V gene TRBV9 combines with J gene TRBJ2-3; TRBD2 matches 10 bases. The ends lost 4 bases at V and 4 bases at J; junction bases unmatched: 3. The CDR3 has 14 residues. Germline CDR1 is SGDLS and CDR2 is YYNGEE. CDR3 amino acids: CASSKGLAADTQYF. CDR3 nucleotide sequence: TGTGCCAGCAGCAAAGGACTAGCGGCAGATACGCAGTATTTT. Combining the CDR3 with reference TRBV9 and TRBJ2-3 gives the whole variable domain DSGVTQTPKHLITATGQRVTLRCSPRSGDLSVYWYQQSLDQGLQFLIQYYNGEERAKGNILERFSAQQFPDLHSELNLSSLELGDSALYFCASSKGLAADTQYFGPGTRLTVL.

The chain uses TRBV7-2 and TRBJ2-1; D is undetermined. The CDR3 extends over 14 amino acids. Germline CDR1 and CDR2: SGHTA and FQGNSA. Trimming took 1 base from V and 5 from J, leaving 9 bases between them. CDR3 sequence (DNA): TGTGCCAGCAGCTTAGATGTGAGGAACAATGAGCAGTTCTTC. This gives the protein CASSLDVRNNEQFF.

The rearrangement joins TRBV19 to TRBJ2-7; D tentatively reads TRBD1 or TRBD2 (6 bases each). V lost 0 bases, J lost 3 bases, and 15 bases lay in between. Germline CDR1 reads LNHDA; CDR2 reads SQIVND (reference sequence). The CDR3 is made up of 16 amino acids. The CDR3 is CASSIDPRRGLYEQYF. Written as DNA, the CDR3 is TGTGCCAGTAGTATAGATCCTCGACGGGGGCTCTACGAGCAGTACTTC.

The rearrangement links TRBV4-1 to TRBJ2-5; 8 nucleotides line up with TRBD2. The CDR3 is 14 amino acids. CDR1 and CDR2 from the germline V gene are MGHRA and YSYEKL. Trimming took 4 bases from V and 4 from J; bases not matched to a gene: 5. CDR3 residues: CASSPQLAGETQYF. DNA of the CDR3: TGCGCCAGCAGCCCCCAGCTAGCGGGAGAGACCCAGTACTTC.

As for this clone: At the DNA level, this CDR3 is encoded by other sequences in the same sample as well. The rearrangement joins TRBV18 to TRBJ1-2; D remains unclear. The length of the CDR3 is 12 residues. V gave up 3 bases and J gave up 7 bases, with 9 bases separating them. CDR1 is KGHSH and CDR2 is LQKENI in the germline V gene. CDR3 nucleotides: TGTGCCAGCTCACCCCCCGCCGGTGGCTACACCTTC. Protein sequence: CASSPPAGGYTF.